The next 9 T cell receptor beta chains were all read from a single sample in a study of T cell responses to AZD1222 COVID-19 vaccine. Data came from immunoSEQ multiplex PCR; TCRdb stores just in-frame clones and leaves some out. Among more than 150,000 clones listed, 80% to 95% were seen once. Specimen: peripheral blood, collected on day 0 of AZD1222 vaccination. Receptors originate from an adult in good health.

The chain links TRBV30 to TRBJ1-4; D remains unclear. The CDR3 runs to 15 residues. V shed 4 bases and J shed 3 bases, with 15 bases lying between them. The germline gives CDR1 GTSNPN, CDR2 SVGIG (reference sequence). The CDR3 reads CAWTRGGSANEKLFF. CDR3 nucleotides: TGTGCCTGGACCCGAGGCGGGTCGGCTAATGAAAAACTGTTTTTT.

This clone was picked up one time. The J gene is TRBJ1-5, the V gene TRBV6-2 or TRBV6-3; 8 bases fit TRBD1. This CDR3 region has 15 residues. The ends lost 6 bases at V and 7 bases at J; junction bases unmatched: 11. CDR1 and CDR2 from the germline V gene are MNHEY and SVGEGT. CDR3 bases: TGTGCCAGCAGGCCTGGACAGGGTAAGGGACAGCCCCAGCATTTT. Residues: CASRPGQGKGQPQHF.

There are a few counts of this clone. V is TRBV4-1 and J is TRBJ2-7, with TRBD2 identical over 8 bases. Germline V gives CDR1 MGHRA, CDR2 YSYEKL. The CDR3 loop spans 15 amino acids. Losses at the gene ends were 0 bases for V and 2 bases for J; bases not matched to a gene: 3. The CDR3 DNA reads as TGCGCCAGCAGCCAAGATCCGGGACTAGCCTACGAGCAGTACTTC. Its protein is CASSQDPGLAYEQYF.

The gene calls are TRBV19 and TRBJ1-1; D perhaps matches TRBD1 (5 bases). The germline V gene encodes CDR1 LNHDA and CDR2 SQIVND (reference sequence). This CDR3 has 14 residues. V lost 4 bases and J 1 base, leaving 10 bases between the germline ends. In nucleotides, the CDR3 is TGTGCCAGTAGTAGGGCCCAGGGGAACACTGAAGCTTTCTTT. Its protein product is CASSRAQGNTEAFF. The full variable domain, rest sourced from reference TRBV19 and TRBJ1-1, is DGGITQSPKYLFRKEGQNVTLSCEQNLNHDAMYWYRQDPGQGLRLIYYSQIVNDFQKGDIAEGYSVSREKKESFPLTVTSAQKNPTAFYLCASSRAQGNTEAFFGQGTRLTVV.

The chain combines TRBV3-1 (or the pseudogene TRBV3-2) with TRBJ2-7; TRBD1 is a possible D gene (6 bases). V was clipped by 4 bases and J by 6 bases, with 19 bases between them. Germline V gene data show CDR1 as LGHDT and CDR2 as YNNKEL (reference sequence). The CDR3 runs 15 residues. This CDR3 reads CASSPRAHRGGEQYF. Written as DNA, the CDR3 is TGTGCCAGCAGCCCCCGGGCCCATAGAGGGGGCGAGCAGTACTTC.

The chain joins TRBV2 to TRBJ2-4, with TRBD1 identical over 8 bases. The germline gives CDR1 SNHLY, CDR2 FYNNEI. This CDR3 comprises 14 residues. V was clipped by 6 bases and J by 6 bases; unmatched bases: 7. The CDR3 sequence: CASSADRVRNIQYF. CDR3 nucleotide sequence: TGTGCCAGCAGCGCGGACAGGGTGAGAAACATTCAGTACTTC.

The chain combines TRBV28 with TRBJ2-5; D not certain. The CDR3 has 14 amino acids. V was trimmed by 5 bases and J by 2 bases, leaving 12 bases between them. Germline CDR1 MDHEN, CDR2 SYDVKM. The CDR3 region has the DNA TGTGCCAGCAGTCCACTGGCACCACAAGAGACCCAGTACTTC. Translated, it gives CASSPLAPQETQYF.

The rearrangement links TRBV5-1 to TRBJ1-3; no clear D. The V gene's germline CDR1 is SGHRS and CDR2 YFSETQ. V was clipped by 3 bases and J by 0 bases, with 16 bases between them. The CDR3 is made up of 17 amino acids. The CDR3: CASSSGGRLISGNTIYF. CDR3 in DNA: TGCGCCAGCAGCTCGGGAGGGAGGCTGATCTCTGGAAACACCATATATTTT.

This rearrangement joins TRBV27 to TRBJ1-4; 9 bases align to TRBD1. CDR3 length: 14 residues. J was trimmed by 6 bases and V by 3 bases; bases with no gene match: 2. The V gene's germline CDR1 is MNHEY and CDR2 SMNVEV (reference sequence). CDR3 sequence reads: CASSFGTGYEKLFF. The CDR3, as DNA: TGTGCCAGCAGTTTCGGGACAGGGTATGAAAAACTGTTTTTT.